A selection of T cell receptor beta chains follows, all from one sample in a study of T cells in Graves' hyperthyroidism and ophthalmopathy. Using its own MiXCR run on the multiplex PCR reads, TCRdb lists one record per CDR3 protein. The sample includes about 400,000 distinct CDR3 sequences, 11% to 15% of them seen just once. Sample: blood. These receptors originate from a man aged 50 to 59 with Graves' ophthalmopathy. The CDR3 runs from the conserved cysteine through the conserved F or W. A D gene is named only where the DNA matches it firmly. Rows give clone size only sometimes, using once, few, many, or a class for an expanded clone.

TRBD1	TRBJ2-7	NA	TRBV3-1	CASSPGQGCEQYF	TGTGCCAGCAGCCCCGGACAGGGCTGCGAGCAGTACTTC
NA	TRBJ2-5	NA	TRBV7-9	CASSLVGHARRARAKTQYF	TGTGCCAGCAGCTTAGTGGGGCACGCAAGGCGCGCGCGGGCGAAGACCCAGTACTTC
TRBD2	TRBJ2-5	many	TRBV7-2	CASSGLAGAKETQYF	TGTGCCAGCAGCGGACTAGCGGGAGCAAAAGAGACCCAGTACTTC
NA	TRBJ1-1	many	TRBV29-1	CSVVEGLDTEAFF	TGCAGCGTTGTAGAGGGTCTGGACACTGAAGCTTTCTTT
NA	TRBJ2-5	many	TRBV2	CASRDTTPVTQYF	TGTGCCAGCCGGGACACCACCCCTGTGACCCAGTACTTC
TRBD1	TRBJ1-5	many	TRBV20-1	CSARSQGGQPQHF	TGCAGTGCTAGATCCCAGGGGGGTCAGCCCCAGCATTTT
NA	TRBJ2-1	many	TRBV29-1	CSVDVYNEQFF	TGCAGCGTTGATGTCTACAATGAGCAGTTCTTC
NA	TRBJ2-3	few	TRBV14	CASTRAGKDTQYF	TGTGCCAGCACACGCGCAGGGAAGGATACGCAGTATTTT
TRBD2	TRBJ2-3	NA	TRBV29-1	CSGLLARSTDTQYF	TGCAGCGGATTACTAGCGCGTAGCACAGATACGCAGTATTTT
TRBD1	TRBJ1-5	few	TRBV19	CASSIYDRVGDGNQPQHF	TGTGCCAGTAGTATCTACGACAGGGTAGGTGATGGCAATCAGCCCCAGCATTTT
NA	TRBJ2-4	NA	TRBV7-8	CASSLRPGRVNIQYF	TGTGCCAGCAGCCTCCGGCCGGGGCGCGTTAACATTCAGTACTTC
NA	TRBJ2-7	many	TRBV29-1	CSVVSVGNSYEQYF	TGCAGCGTTGTCTCAGTTGGGAACTCCTACGAGCAGTACTTC
NA	TRBJ2-1	NA	TRBV5-1	CASSRSLASAYNEQFF	TGCGCCAGCAGCCGGAGTCTGGCTAGCGCCTACAATGAGCAGTTCTTC
TRBD2	TRBJ2-7	few	TRBV4-2	CASSQVQTSGSYYEQYF	TGTGCCAGCAGCCAAGTCCAGACTAGCGGGTCCTACTACGAGCAGTACTTC
TRBD2	TRBJ2-5	many	TRBV28	CASRKRGTGTSGWGTQYF	TGTGCCAGCAGAAAGAGAGGGACAGGGACTAGCGGGTGGGGGACCCAGTACTTC
NA	TRBJ2-2	few	TRBV7-3	CASSLVAARRNTGELFF	TGTGCCAGCAGCTTAGTAGCCGCGAGAAGAAACACCGGGGAGCTGTTTTTT
NA	TRBJ2-1	NA	TRBV19	CASSIDGGMPLEQFF	TGTGCCAGTAGTATAGACGGCGGGATGCCACTTGAGCAGTTCTTC
TRBD1	TRBJ2-6	NA	TRBV5-4	CASSSGQGKAGANVLTF	TGTGCCAGCAGCTCAGGACAGGGTAAAGCTGGGGCCAACGTCCTGACTTTC
NA	TRBJ1-2	few	TRBV11-2	CASSPITPGGQGYTF	TGTGCCAGCAGCCCAATAACACCGGGGGGCCAGGGCTACACCTTC
NA	TRBJ2-3	few	TRBV6-1	CASSGRGGTDTQYF	TGTGCCAGCTCGGGGCGCGGGGGCACAGATACGCAGTATTTT
NA	TRBJ2-1	many	TRBV5-1	CASSPRTAVNEQFF	TGCGCCAGCAGCCCAAGGACCGCAGTCAATGAGCAGTTCTTC
NA	TRBJ2-5	many	TRBV5-8	CASSANGVASGETQYF	TGTGCCAGCAGCGCCAACGGTGTAGCCTCGGGAGAGACCCAGTACTTC
NA	TRBJ1-1	many	TRBV2	CASGLGVNTEAFF	TGTGCCAGCGGATTGGGGGTAAACACTGAAGCTTTCTTT
TRBD1	TRBJ2-2	NA	TRBV20-1	CSARTGLNTGELFF	TGCAGTGCTAGGACAGGGTTGAACACCGGGGAGCTGTTTTTT
TRBD2	TRBJ2-1	many	TRBV5-1	CASSTIAGSTANEQFF	TGCGCCAGCAGCACAATAGCGGGATCAACCGCAAATGAGCAGTTCTTC
NA	TRBJ2-3	NA	TRBV19	CASSIGGGLTDTQYF	TGTGCCAGTAGTATAGGTGGGGGGTTGACAGATACGCAGTATTTT
NA	TRBJ2-7	many	TRBV20-1	CSVPRGTAYEQYF	TGCAGTGTCCCACGAGGGACTGCCTACGAGCAGTACTTC
TRBD1	TRBJ1-1	many	TRBV12-5	CASGLFLGGARNTEAFF	TGTGCTAGTGGTTTGTTTTTAGGGGGCGCCCGGAACACTGAAGCTTTCTTT
NA	TRBJ2-5	NA	TRBV12-3/TRBV12-4	CASSFSGGQTQYF	TGTGCCAGCAGTTTTTCTGGTGGTCAGACCCAGTACTTC
TRBD1	TRBJ2-7	NA	TRBV20-1	CSAKGTGVAYEQYF	TGCAGTGCAAAAGGGACAGGGGTTGCCTACGAGCAGTACTTC
NA	TRBJ1-5	few	TRBV12-5	CASGRGAGDQPQHF	TGTGCTAGTGGTCGGGGGGCAGGGGATCAGCCCCAGCATTTT
TRBD2	TRBJ2-1	many	TRBV2	CANLPPAGGGYNEQFF	TGTGCCAACCTCCCCCCAGCGGGAGGGGGGTACAATGAGCAGTTCTTC
TRBD2	TRBJ2-1	NA	TRBV7-3	CASSLRTSGTGEQFF	TGTGCCAGCAGCTTACGGACTAGCGGGACGGGGGAGCAGTTCTTC
TRBD2	TRBJ2-7	NA	TRBV5-8	CASSQNPPGGPDEQYF	TGTGCCAGCAGCCAAAACCCCCCGGGAGGGCCTGACGAGCAGTACTTC
NA	TRBJ2-5	few	TRBV27	CASSFTGRETQYF	TGTGCCAGCAGTTTTACGGGCCGAGAGACCCAGTACTTC
NA	TRBJ2-7	few	TRBV7-2	CASSLDHSAVRLSGYEQYF	TGTGCCAGCAGCTTAGATCATTCGGCAGTTCGCCTTTCTGGCTACGAGCAGTACTTC
NA	TRBJ1-2	many	TRBV30	CAWNSLGPGGYGYTF	TGTGCCTGGAACTCCCTCGGGCCTGGAGGCTATGGCTACACCTTC
TRBD2	TRBJ2-5	NA	TRBV3-1	CASNLGTSGRRETQYF	TGTGCCAGCAACCTAGGGACTAGCGGGAGGCGAGAGACCCAGTACTTC
NA	TRBJ2-1	few	TRBV10-3	CAISESLGEQFF	TGTGCCATCAGTGAGTCGCTTGGTGAGCAGTTCTTC
NA	TRBJ2-1	many	TRBV7-9	CASSELRKRSVQFF	TGTGCCAGCAGCGAGCTCCGTAAGCGGTCGGTGCAGTTCTTC
NA	TRBJ2-3	few	TRBV7-3	CASSLMPGKTDTQYF	TGTGCCAGCAGCTTAATGCCGGGGAAAACAGATACGCAGTATTTT
NA	TRBJ2-2	few	TRBV5-8	CASSQGGTPTGELFF	TGTGCCAGCAGCCAGGGCGGGACTCCCACCGGGGAGCTGTTTTTT
NA	TRBJ1-6	many	TRBV2	CASILIPGQNSPLHF	TGTGCCAGCATTTTAATCCCGGGCCAAAATTCACCCCTCCACTTT
TRBD1	TRBJ1-2	many	TRBV3-1	CASSLGTGAQYGYTF	TGTGCCAGCAGCCTCGGGACAGGGGCTCAGTATGGCTACACCTTC